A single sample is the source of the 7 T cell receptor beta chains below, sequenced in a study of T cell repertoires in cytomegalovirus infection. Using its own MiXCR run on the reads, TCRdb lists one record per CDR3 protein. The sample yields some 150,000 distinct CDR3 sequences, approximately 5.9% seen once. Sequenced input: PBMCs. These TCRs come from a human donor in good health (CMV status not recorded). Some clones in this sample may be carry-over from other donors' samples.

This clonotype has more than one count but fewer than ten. CDR3 nucleotide sequence: TGTGCCAGCAGCCCGACCTCGTTCGAAGCAGATACGCAGTATTTT. It translates to CASSPTSFEADTQYF. The chain joins TRBV9 to TRBJ2-3, with unresolved D. The CDR3 is made up of 15 amino acids. The V end lost 4 bases, the J end lost 4 bases, and 16 bases lay between the germline ends. Per the germline V gene, CDR1 is SGDLS and CDR2 is YYNGEE.

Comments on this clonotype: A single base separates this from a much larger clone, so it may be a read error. CDR3 in amino acids: CASSPRGSTDMQYF. The DNA of the CDR3 is TGTGCCAGCAGCCCGCGGGGGAGCACAGATATGCAGTATTTT. This chain links TRBV9 with TRBJ2-3, with 7 bases lining up with TRBD2. This CDR3 has 14 amino acids. Germline V CDR1 and CDR2: SGDLS, YYNGEE.

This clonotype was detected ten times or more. The CDR3 sequence: CASSLGAAQGGEKLFF. CDR3 coding DNA: TGCGCCAGCAGCTTGGGTGCGGCCCAGGGGGGTGAAAAACTGTTTTTT. V usage is TRBV5-1 and J usage is TRBJ1-4; TRBD1 aligns across 7 bases. V dropped 0 bases and J dropped 7; count of bases not matched to a gene: 9. Germline lookup yields CDR1 SGHRS and CDR2 YFSETQ. The CDR3 extends over 16 amino acids.

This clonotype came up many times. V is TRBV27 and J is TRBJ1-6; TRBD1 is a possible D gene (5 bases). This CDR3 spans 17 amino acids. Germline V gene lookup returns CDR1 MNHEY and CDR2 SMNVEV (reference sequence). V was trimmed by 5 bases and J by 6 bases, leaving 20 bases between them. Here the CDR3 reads CASSLPPVGAANSPLHF. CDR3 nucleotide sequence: TGTGCCAGCAGTCTTCCCCCCGTAGGGGCCGCTAATTCACCCCTCCACTTT.

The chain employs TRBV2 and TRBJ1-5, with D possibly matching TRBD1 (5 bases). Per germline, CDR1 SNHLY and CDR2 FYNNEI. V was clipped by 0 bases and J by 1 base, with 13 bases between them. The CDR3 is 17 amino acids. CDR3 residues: CASSEALSGWSNQPQHF. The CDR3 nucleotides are TGTGCCAGCAGTGAAGCGCTTTCAGGGTGGAGCAATCAGCCCCAGCATTTT.

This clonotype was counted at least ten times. CDR3 sequence reads: CASSRSTGGESYGYTF. In DNA form, the CDR3 reads TGTGCCAGTAGTAGATCGACAGGGGGTGAGAGCTATGGCTACACCTTC. The chain recombines TRBV19 with TRBJ1-2; 9 bases line up with TRBD1. V lost 4 bases to trimming and J lost 4 bases; unmatched junction nucleotides: 10. The CDR3 runs to 16 residues. Germline assignment: CDR1 LNHDA and CDR2 SQIVND (reference sequence).

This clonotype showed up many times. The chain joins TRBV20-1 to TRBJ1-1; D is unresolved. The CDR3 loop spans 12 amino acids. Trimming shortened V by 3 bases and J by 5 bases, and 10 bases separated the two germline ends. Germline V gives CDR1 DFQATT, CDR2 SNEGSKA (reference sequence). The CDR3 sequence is CSASETETEAFF. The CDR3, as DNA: TGCAGTGCTAGTGAGACGGAGACTGAAGCTTTCTTT.